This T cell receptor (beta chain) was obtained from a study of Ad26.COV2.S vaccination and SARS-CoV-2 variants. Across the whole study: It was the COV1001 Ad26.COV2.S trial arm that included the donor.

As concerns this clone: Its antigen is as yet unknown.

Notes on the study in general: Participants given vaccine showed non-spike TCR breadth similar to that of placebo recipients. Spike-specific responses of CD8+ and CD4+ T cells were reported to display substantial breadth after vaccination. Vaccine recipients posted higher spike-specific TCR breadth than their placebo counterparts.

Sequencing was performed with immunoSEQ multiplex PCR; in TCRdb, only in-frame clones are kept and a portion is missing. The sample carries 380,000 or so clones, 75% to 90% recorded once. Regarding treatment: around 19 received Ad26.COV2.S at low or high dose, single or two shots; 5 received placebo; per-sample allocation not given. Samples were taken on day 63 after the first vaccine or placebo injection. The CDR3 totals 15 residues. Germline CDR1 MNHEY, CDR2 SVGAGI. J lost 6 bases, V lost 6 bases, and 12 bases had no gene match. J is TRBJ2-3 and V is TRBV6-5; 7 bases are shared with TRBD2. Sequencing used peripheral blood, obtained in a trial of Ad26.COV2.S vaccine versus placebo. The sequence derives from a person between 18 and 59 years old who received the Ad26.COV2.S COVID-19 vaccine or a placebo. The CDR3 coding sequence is TGTGCCAGCAGGTCCGCGGGGGAAGGGGAGGATACGCAGTATTTT. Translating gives CASRSAGEGEDTQYF.